These 21 T cell receptor beta chains were all obtained from the same sample, sequenced in a study of blood T cell repertoires in COVID-19. TCRdb's table, derived via immunoSEQ multiplex PCR, lists solely in-frame clones and lacks some. The data show around 250,000 clones, approximately 85% seen once. The sequenced sample consisted of peripheral blood. The receptors were gathered from an elderly man with acute or convalescent COVID-19.

The chain has TRBV28 and TRBJ2-1; D possibly corresponds to TRBD2 (7 bases). This CDR3 has 14 amino acids. The germline V and J ends were trimmed by 11 bases and 5 bases, with 19 bases remaining between them. Germline V gene sequence: CDR1 MDHEN, CDR2 SYDVKM. The CDR3 bases are TGTGCCGCCTCGGGGATAGGGGGGGACAATGAGCAGTTCTTC. Amino acids: CAASGIGGDNEQFF.

This clone occurred many times. V is TRBV7-9 and J is TRBJ1-3, with TRBD1 identical over 10 bases. Germline values: CDR1 SEHNR, CDR2 FQNEAQ (reference sequence). V shed 5 bases, J shed 2 bases, and the junction held 3 bases outside the gene matches. The CDR3 is 15 amino acids. Written as DNA, the CDR3 is TGTGCCAGCAGCCACGGACAGGGGGCTGGAAACACCATATATTTT. Translation: CASSHGQGAGNTIYF.

The chain uses TRBV27 and TRBJ2-7; the match to TRBD1 covers 11 bases. The V and J ends lost 3 bases and 7 bases, in that order; junction bases with no gene match: 8. CDR1 MNHEY and CDR2 SMNVEV come from the germline V gene (reference sequence). CDR3 size: 15 residues. The CDR3, as DNA: TGTGCCAGCAGTTTGGGACAGGGGGGGGTGGGAGAGCAGTACTTC. It specifies CASSLGQGGVGEQYF.

This clone was observed a single time. The genes are TRBV4-1 and TRBJ2-2; 8 bases agree with TRBD2. Germline loops: CDR1 MGHRA, CDR2 YSYEKL. CDR3 length equals 17 residues. V lost 1 base to trimming and J lost 4 bases; unmatched junction nucleotides: 8. The CDR3 sequence: CASSQGSKREFTGELFF. Here the CDR3 DNA reads TGCGCCAGCAGCCAAGGGTCAAAGCGGGAGTTCACCGGGGAGCTGTTTTTT.

This rearrangement joins TRBV19 to TRBJ2-3; 7 nucleotides line up with TRBD2. This CDR3 comprises 14 residues. CDR1 is LNHDA, CDR2 SQIVND, per germline (reference sequence). V lost 7 bases and J lost 4; bases outside the gene matches: 8. The CDR3 nucleotides read TGTGCCAGTAAAGAGGGCGGGAGTGCAGATACGCAGTATTTT. This codes for CASKEGGSADTQYF.

There are a few counts of this clone. The chain links TRBV7-9 to TRBJ2-3, with no clear D. The CDR3 loop spans 13 amino acids. Trimming took off 6 bases at V and 4 bases at J, with 11 bases between the two ends. Germline V gene sequence: CDR1 SEHNR, CDR2 FQNEAQ (reference sequence). CDR3 protein: CASSPSGADTQYF. In DNA form, the CDR3 reads TGTGCCAGCAGTCCATCAGGCGCAGATACGCAGTATTTT.

There are a few counts of this clone. The chain links TRBV27 to TRBJ1-6, with D hard to call. The V gene lost 2 bases and the J gene lost 10 bases, with 6 bases spanning the gap. The CDR3 runs 12 residues. CDR1 and CDR2 (germline): MNHEY, SMNVEV (reference sequence). CDR3 amino acids: CASSLGRSPLHF. The DNA of the CDR3 is TGTGCCAGCAGTTTAGGGAGGTCACCCCTCCACTTT.

A note on this clone: The sample holds other DNA sequences that translate to the same CDR3. The rearrangement uses TRBV3-1 (or the pseudogene TRBV3-2) and TRBJ2-5; 7 bases fit TRBD1. Trimming at V came to 4 bases and at J to 3 bases, leaving 5 bases not matched to a gene. This CDR3 is 14 amino acids long. Per germline, CDR1 LGHDT and CDR2 YNNKEL (reference sequence). CDR3 in DNA: TGTGCCAGCAGCCCCCGGGACAGAGAAGAGACCCAGTACTTC. Encoded protein: CASSPRDREETQYF.

CDR3 sequence: CSVATGTRSITEAFF. For the CDR3, the DNA is TGCAGCGTTGCAACAGGCACCCGGTCGATCACTGAAGCTTTCTTT. V is TRBV29-1 and J is TRBJ1-1; possibly TRBD1 for D (5 bases). From germline, CDR1 is SQVTM and CDR2 ANQGSEA. CDR3 length: 15 residues. With 4 bases removed from V and 4 bases from J, the gap between germline ends came to 19 bases.

This clone was detected only a few times. The V gene is TRBV7-6, the J gene TRBJ2-5, with 15 bases lining up with TRBD2. V gave up 5 bases and J gave up 5 bases; unmatched junction bases: 9. Germline assignment: CDR1 SGHVS and CDR2 FNYEAQ. The CDR3 runs 17 residues. The CDR3 nucleotides are TGTGCCAGCAGCGTACGGGGACTAGCGGGGGGACCGGAGACCCAGTACTTC. Amino acid sequence: CASSVRGLAGGPETQYF. Full variable domain (remainder filled in from reference TRBV7-6 and TRBJ2-5): GAGVSQSPRYKVTKRGQDVALRCDPISGHVSLYWYRQALGQGPEFLTYFNYEAQQDKSGLPNDRFSAERPEGSISTLTIQRTEQRDSAMYRCASSVRGLAGGPETQYFGPGTRLLVL.

J is TRBJ1-5 and V is TRBV27; D not certain. The CDR3 length is 14 residues. The V end was cut by 5 bases, the J end by 0 bases, with 8 bases between. Per the germline V gene, CDR1 is MNHEY and CDR2 is SMNVEV (reference sequence). CDR3 in DNA: TGTGCCAGCAGTCAGGTCTCTAGCAATCAGCCCCAGCATTTT. Protein product: CASSQVSSNQPQHF.

The rearrangement links TRBV18 to TRBJ1-2; a possible D gene is TRBD1 (5 bases). Per germline, CDR1 KGHSH and CDR2 LQKENI. This CDR3 spans 16 amino acids. V was pared by 0 bases and J by 7 bases, with 18 bases between. The CDR3 region has the DNA TGTGCCAGCTCACCACCCGGACGGGGGGGTGGGATTGGCTACACCTTC. Its translation: CASSPPGRGGGIGYTF.

The chain uses TRBV19 and TRBJ1-5, with 7 bases identical to TRBD1. The CDR3 spans 15 residues. CDR1 and CDR2 (germline): LNHDA, SQIVND (reference sequence). Germline trimming cut 6 bases from V and 0 bases from J; bases unmatched to any gene: 5. The CDR3 here is CASRTTGYSNQPQHF. The CDR3 DNA follows: TGTGCCAGTAGGACGACAGGGTATAGCAATCAGCCCCAGCATTTT.

This chain connects TRBV5-4 to TRBJ1-2; 7 nucleotides match TRBD1. The V segment lost 2 bases and the J segment 4 bases; nucleotides outside the gene matches: 8. This CDR3 is 15 amino acids long. Germline V CDR1 and CDR2: SGHNT, YYREEE (reference sequence). The CDR3 protein is CASSLRQGVRYGYTF. For the CDR3, the DNA is TGTGCCAGCAGCTTACGACAGGGCGTCCGCTATGGCTACACCTTC.

The rearrangement joins TRBV3-1 (or the pseudogene TRBV3-2) to TRBJ2-3, with 8 bases aligning to TRBD2. The germline CDR1 and CDR2 sequences are LGHDT and YNNKEL (reference sequence). Losses at the gene ends were 1 base for V and 1 base for J; bases not matched to a gene: 1. The CDR3 totals 15 residues. CDR3 in amino acids: CASSQVGLGTDTQYF. For the CDR3, the DNA is TGTGCCAGCAGCCAAGTGGGACTAGGCACAGATACGCAGTATTTT.

This clone was observed a handful of times. The chain couples TRBV5-4 to TRBJ2-7; 9 bases match TRBD1. CDR3 length: 16 residues. V gave up 2 bases and J gave up 4 bases; unmatched junction bases: 10. Germline V gene sequence: CDR1 SGHNT, CDR2 YYREEE (reference sequence). CDR3 sequence: CASSLAAGTGIYEQYF. The DNA for the CDR3 is TGTGCCAGCAGCTTAGCGGCCGGGACAGGGATTTACGAGCAGTACTTC.

This chain uses TRBV28 with TRBJ1-2; D uncertain. From germline, CDR1 is MDHEN and CDR2 SYDVKM. V shed 2 bases and J shed 1 base, with 14 bases lying between them. The CDR3 runs to 16 residues. The DNA of the CDR3 is TGTGCCAGCAGTTTAATTTCGGGGAGTATTAACTATGGCTACACCTTC. This translates into CASSLISGSINYGYTF.

The rearrangement links TRBV18 to TRBJ1-3; D remains unclear. V shed 1 base and J shed 7 bases, with 8 bases lying between them. CDR3 length equals 13 residues. Germline CDR1 KGHSH, CDR2 LQKENI. Here the CDR3 DNA reads TGTGCCAGCTCACCACGCGGTGGGAACACCATATATTTT. It encodes CASSPRGGNTIYF.

The rearrangement joins TRBV5-4 to TRBJ1-1, with 9 bases fitting TRBD1. The length of the CDR3 is 15 residues. Germline CDR1 is SGHNT and CDR2 is YYREEE (reference sequence). V gave up 4 bases and J gave up 0 bases; unmatched junction bases: 4. CDR3 nucleotides: TGTGCCAGCAGCGGGAGGACAGGGGTGAACACTGAAGCTTTCTTT. Translating it yields CASSGRTGVNTEAFF.

V usage is TRBV7-9 and J usage is TRBJ2-3; TRBD2 aligns across 13 bases. Germline V gene lookup returns CDR1 SEHNR and CDR2 FQNEAQ (reference sequence). The ends lost 6 bases at V and 5 bases at J; junction bases unmatched: 8. The CDR3 has 16 amino acids. The CDR3 sequence: CASRPRTSGRGDTQYF. CDR3 nucleotides: TGTGCCAGCAGACCGCGGACTAGCGGGAGAGGAGATACGCAGTATTTT.

This rearrangement joins TRBV27 to TRBJ2-1; 9 bases fit TRBD2. The CDR3 covers 18 residues. CDR1 MNHEY and CDR2 SMNVEV come from the germline V gene (reference sequence). J gave up 1 base and V 7 bases, and 14 bases lay outside the gene matches. CDR3 residues: CASTRAGRSGRSYNEQFF. The CDR3 DNA sequence: TGTGCCAGCACCAGGGCAGGGAGAAGCGGGAGGTCCTACAATGAGCAGTTCTTC.